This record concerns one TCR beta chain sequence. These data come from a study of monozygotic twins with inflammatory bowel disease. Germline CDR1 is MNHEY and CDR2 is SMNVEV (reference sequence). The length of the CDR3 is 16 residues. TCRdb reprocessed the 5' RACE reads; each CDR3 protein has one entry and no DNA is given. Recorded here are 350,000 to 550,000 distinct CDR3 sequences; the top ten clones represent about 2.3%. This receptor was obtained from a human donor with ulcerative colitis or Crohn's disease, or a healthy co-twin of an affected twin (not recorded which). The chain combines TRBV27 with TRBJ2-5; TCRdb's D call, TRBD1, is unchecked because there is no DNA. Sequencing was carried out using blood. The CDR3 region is CASSSSGGLLQETQYF.